The T cell receptor (beta chain) under discussion was sequenced for a study of cytomegalovirus exposure and HLA in healthy donors. This CDR3 has 13 amino acids. Germline CDR1 is SEHNR and CDR2 is FQNEAQ (reference sequence). V dropped 0 bases and J dropped 6; count of bases not matched to a gene: 0. Amplification used 60 Vbeta primers and 13 Jbeta primers. Sequencing was performed with immunoSEQ multiplex PCR; in TCRdb, only in-frame clones are kept and a portion is missing. The data show 100,000 or so clones, with less than 85% seen just once and roughly 5% held by the top ten. The receptor was derived from a man aged 30 to 39 in good health and CMV-seropositive. The sample consisted of PBMCs. The rearrangement joins TRBV7-9 to TRBJ2-7; 9 bases agree with TRBD2. The CDR3 here is CASSLASGGEQYV. The CDR3 nucleotides are TGTGCCAGCAGCTTAGCTAGCGGGGGCGAGCAGTACGTC.